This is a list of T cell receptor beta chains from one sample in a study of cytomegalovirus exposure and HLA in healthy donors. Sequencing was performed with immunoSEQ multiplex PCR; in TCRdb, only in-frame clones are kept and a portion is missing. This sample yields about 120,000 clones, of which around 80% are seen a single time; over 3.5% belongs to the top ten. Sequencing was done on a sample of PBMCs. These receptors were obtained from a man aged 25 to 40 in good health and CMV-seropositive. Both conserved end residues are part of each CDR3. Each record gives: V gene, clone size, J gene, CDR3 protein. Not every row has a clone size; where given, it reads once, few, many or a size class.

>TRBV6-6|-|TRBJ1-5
CASSSNLKPNQPQHF
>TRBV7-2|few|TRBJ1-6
CASSLVNSPLHF
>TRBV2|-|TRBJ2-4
CASRGGLANSQYF
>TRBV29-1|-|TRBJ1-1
CSTEGEGLNTEAFF
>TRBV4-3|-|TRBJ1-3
CASSQEQWPSQGISGNTIYF
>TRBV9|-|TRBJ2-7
CASSVGLPGEQYF
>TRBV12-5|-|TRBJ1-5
CASGLGSQPQHF
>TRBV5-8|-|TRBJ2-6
CASSFDSSGANGLTF
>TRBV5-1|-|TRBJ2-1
CASSLAPSFGYNEQFF
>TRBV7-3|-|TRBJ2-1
CASSLISGRLNEQFF
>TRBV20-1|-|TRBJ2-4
CSAKALNSQYF
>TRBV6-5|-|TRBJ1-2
CASSPRDRDSYTF
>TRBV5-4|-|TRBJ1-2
CASSRGTAQAYGYTF
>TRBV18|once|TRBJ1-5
CASSEEGGSYSNQPQHF
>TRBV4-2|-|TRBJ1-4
CASSQDFQGGGEKLFF
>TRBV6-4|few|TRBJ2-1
CASSPGLAGDNEQFF
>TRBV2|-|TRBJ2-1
CASRDQLAGGQFF
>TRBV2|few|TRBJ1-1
CASSDQGSSTEAFF
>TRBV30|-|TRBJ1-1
CAWIGVGTEAFF
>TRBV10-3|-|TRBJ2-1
CAIWSGLGHEQFF
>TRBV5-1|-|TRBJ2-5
CASSLALAGGRYQETQYF
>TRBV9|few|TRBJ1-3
CASSAFLGNTIYF
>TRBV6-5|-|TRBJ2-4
CASREGAKNIQYF
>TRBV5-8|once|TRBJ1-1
CASSLETGATDTEAFF
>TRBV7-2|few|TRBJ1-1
CASSLVGGNTEAFF
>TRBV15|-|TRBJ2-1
CATSRDRVNYNEQFF
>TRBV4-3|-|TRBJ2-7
CASSQEGQGSAEQYF
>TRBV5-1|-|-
CASTRLHSSYEQYF
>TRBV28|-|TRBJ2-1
CASSLSVAGRDEQFF
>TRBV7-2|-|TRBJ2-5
CASSARQVQETQYF
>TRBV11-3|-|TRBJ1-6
CASSFRQANSPLHF
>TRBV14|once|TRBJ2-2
CASSQGPLAGVDTGELFF
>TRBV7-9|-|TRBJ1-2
CSSSARQGAGYGYTF
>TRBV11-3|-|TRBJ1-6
CASNSTQGGVRSPLHF
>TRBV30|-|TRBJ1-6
CASWTGGTISSYNSPLHF
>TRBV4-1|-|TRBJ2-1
CASSQDRLAGGNEQFF
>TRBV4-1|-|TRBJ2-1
CASSQDSQNNEQFF
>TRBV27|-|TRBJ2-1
CASTPSASGFREQFF
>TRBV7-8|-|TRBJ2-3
CASSLASGSTDTQYF
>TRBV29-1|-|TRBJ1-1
CSERKGRGITEAFF
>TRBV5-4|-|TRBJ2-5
CASSLAGLAGARETQYF
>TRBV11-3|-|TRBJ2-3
CASRGPADTQYF
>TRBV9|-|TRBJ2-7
CASSVNPQGFEQYF
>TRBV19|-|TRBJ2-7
CASSVDRGNEQYF
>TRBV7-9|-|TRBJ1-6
CSSSLEAEARGNSPLHF
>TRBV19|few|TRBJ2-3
CASSVPRGGGGFTDTQYF
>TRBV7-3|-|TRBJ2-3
CASSLPGGRTQYF
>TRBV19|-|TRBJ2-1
CASSIVGGRNEQFF
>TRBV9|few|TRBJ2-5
CASSAYGGTYQETQYF
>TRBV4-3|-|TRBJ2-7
CASSYYSGTGAYEQYF
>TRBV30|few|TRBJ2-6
CAYPITGANGLTF
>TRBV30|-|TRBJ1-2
CAWSVRRGFIYGYTF
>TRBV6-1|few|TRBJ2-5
CASSEETGGSETQYF
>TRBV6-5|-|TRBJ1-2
CASKEGTAAYGYTF
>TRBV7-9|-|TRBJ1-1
CASKAGLRNTEAFF